This TCR beta chain emerged from a study of shared clonotypes between healthy human individuals. As for the study in general: A couple of female and three male donors aged 18 to 49 were enrolled.

Data came from immunoSEQ multiplex PCR; TCRdb stores just in-frame clones and leaves some out. This sample carries about a million clones, approximately 68% of them seen once, and the ten largest clones take about 1.5%. Study-level findings and limits: Tissue TCR repertoires likely differ from these blood-only repertoires.

The study drew all its donors from Caucasian adults living in Nashville, Tennessee. The authors divided CD4+ cells into CD45RA+ naive and CD45RA-negative memory subsets. On this clone: Its antigen is undetermined.

This CDR3 has 18 residues. Germline assignment: CDR1 LGHNA and CDR2 YSLEER. Trimming removed 1 base from V and 6 bases from J, with 21 bases in between. The specimen sequenced was memory CD4+ T cells sorted from blood. Noted subset: CD45RA-negative fraction. The TCR originated in a young man in good health. The chain combines TRBV4-3 with TRBJ2-2; D possibly uses TRBD1 or TRBD2 (5 bases each). The CDR3: CASSQAPIGTQRAGELFF. The CDR3 bases are TGCGCCAGCAGCCAAGCCCCAATAGGGACCCAGAGGGCCGGGGAGCTGTTTTTT.